The present TCR beta chain was sequenced within a study of shared clonotypes between healthy human individuals. The V end lost 4 bases, the J end lost 6 bases, and 21 bases lay between the germline ends. The CDR3 loop spans 16 amino acids. CDR1 and CDR2 (germline): SGDLS, YYNGEE. The data were produced by immunoSEQ multiplex PCR, yet TCRdb's version contains in-frame clones alone and is incomplete. The sample has around 2.5 million clones; roughly 93% are singletons. This chain uses TRBV9 with TRBJ2-3, with D possibly TRBD2 on 5 matching bases. The specimen sequenced was naive CD4+ T cells from PBMCs. The subset is: CD45RA+ positively selected. The receptor's source is a man between 18 and 35 years old in good health. Some clones in this sample may be carry-over from other donors' samples. CDR3 DNA sequence: TGTGCCAGCAGCCCCCGGACCGGGGTAGTATGGGATACGCAGTATTTT. Translated: CASSPRTGVVWDTQYF.